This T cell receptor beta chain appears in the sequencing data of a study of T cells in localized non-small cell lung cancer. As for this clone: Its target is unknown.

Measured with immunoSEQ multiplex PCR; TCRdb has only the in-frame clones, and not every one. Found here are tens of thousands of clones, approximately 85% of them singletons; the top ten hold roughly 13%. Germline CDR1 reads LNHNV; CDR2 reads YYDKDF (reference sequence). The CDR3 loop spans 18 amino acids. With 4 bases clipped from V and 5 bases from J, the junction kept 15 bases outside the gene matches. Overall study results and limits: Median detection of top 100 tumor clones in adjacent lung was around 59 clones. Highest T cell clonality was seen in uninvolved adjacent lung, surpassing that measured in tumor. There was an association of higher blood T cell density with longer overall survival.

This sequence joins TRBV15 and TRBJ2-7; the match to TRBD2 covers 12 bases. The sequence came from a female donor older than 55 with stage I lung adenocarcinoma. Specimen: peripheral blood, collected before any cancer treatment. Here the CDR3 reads CATSIRTSGNAYRDEQYF. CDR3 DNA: TGTGCCACCAGCATAAGGACTAGCGGGAACGCTTATCGGGACGAGCAGTACTTC.